This T cell receptor beta chain appears in the sequencing data of a study of cytomegalovirus exposure and HLA in healthy donors. Germline V lookup: CDR1 LNHNV, CDR2 YYDKDF (reference sequence). Trimming removed 0 bases from V and 6 bases from J; junction bases left unmatched: 5. This CDR3 is built from 15 residues. Vbeta (60) and Jbeta (13) primers were used in the PCR. Only in-frame clones appear in the TCRdb table, and some are missing; sequencing was by immunoSEQ multiplex PCR. The sample includes around 94,000 clones, 78% of them seen just once. Source material: PBMCs. The receptor was derived from a male donor in good health and CMV-seropositive. V and J are TRBV15 and TRBJ1-5, with TRBD1 matching over 7 bases. CDR3 residues: CATSRDRQGGQPQHF. The CDR3 nucleotides read TGTGCCACCAGCAGAGATCGACAGGGCGGTCAGCCCCAGCATTTT.